Listed below are T cell receptor beta chains from one sample, sequenced in a study of control samples from healthy donors and cancer patients. Some clones are missing from TCRdb's copy, which holds only in-frame ones; the method was immunoSEQ multiplex PCR. The sample has approximately 120,000 clones, around 89% seen once. The sequenced sample was blood. These TCRs come from a woman in her forties or fifties in good health. Each CDR3 is given without its conserved first and last residue. D genes are given only for firm matches.

>TRBJ2-7|.|13|TRBV5-1
ASGNRDLASYEQY
>TRBJ2-2|TRBD1|14|TRBV25-1
ASSGLGQGFAGELF
>TRBJ1-5|TRBD1|14|TRBV5-1
ASSRTGRGGNQPQH
>TRBJ1-1|.|11|TRBV5-1
ASSPGANTEAF
>TRBJ1-2|.|12|TRBV15
ATSREGSRYGYT
>TRBJ2-3|TRBD1|12|TRBV30
ACHRTGDTDTQY
>TRBJ2-5|.|12|TRBV27
ASSLLMEPGTQY
>TRBJ2-5|.|13|TRBV7-3
ASSLGLTSQGSLY
>TRBJ2-1|.|12|TRBV2
ASNSGQNYNEQF
>TRBJ2-3|.|12|TRBV4-3
ASSQELPGDTQY
>TRBJ2-7|TRBD1|11|TRBV10-3
AINDRGWGEQY
>TRBJ2-6|.|13|TRBV6-2/TRBV6-3
ASSYVGSGANVLT
>TRBJ2-1|.|11|TRBV19
ASSISRADEQF
>TRBJ1-5|.|11|TRBV18
ASSPKAEGAQH
>TRBJ1-1|.|12|TRBV7-3
ASSPAIGYTEAF
>TRBJ1-2|.|14|TRBV29-1
SVDPSAGGTGYGYT
>TRBJ2-7|.|11|TRBV13
ASSLGAGREQY
>TRBJ1-4|TRBD1|13|TRBV4-1
ASSSHRQGAYKLF
>TRBJ1-5|TRBD1|12|TRBV7-9
ASSLGQGEQPQH
>TRBJ1-2|.|10|TRBV29-1
SVEGVRGGYT
>TRBJ2-7|.|16|TRBV5-8
ASRPLGSGLEGSYEQY
>TRBJ1-4|TRBD1|13|TRBV6-5
ASSPRQGTNEKLF
>TRBJ1-4|TRBD1|13|TRBV27
ASSPSGTGGEKLF
>TRBJ2-1|TRBD2|13|TRBV6-5
ASSKPGTSRGEQF
>TRBJ2-3|.|13|TRBV7-3
ASSLSSSGPDTQY
>TRBJ2-7|TRBD2|12|TRBV5-4
ASSSTSGDYEQY
>TRBJ2-2|.|12|TRBV27
ASSLMASTGELF
>TRBJ1-5|.|12|TRBV19
ASKDISTGQPQH
>TRBJ2-4|.|13|TRBV6-5
ASRGAGTAKNIQY
>TRBJ2-5|.|13|TRBV4-3
ASSHRATVQETQY
>TRBJ1-4|.|12|TRBV30
AWSVGGNKEKLF
>TRBJ2-3|.|17|TRBV2
ASMPRGSWRHSSTDTQY
>TRBJ1-1|.|11|TRBV7-2
AGGWKSGTEAF
>TRBJ1-6|.|13|TRBV11-2
ASSHTRRDNSPLH
>TRBJ1-3|TRBD1|15|TRBV19
ASSIDATGAYGNTIY
>TRBJ1-5|.|14|TRBV7-2
ASSLGTFYSNQPQH
>TRBJ2-5|.|12|TRBV5-1
ASSFLQLEETQY
>TRBJ1-5|.|11|TRBV12-3/TRBV12-4
ASSPRQNQPQH
>TRBJ2-3|.|15|TRBV9
ASSVHPEDLSTDTQY
>TRBJ2-3|.|11|TRBV24-1
ATSGRGTDTQY
>TRBJ2-1|.|10|TRBV12-3/TRBV12-4
ASSLGGNEQF
>TRBJ2-3|TRBD1|12|TRBV7-3
ASSPGTEKNTQY
>TRBJ1-5|.|12|TRBV7-2
ASSPGGGNQPQH
>TRBJ2-3|.|14|TRBV13
ASSLDSGTVPDTQY
>TRBJ1-2|.|10|TRBV11-1
ASNDLDYGYT
>TRBJ1-2|.|11|TRBV7-9
ASSYTGRYGYT
>TRBJ2-5|TRBD2|12|TRBV19
ASRRGGGLGTQY